These 9 T cell receptor beta chains were all obtained from the same sample, sequenced in a study of metastatic and nonmetastatic thyroid tumors. There were no patients who had received any treatment before thyroid surgery. TCRdb reassembled clones from the PCR reads with MiXCR. The data contain under 30,000 clones, roughly 15% of them singletons. Sequencing input: blood. The receptors originated from a male donor with papillary thyroid cancer or a benign thyroid nodule (not recorded which). Some clones in this sample may be carry-over from other donors' samples.

This clone was found many times. This CDR3 reads CASSLRQGSYSNQPQHF. Written as DNA, the CDR3 is TGTGCCAGCAGCTTGCGACAGGGCAGTTATAGCAATCAGCCCCAGCATTTT. The chain joins TRBV5-6 to TRBJ1-5, with 7 bases matching TRBD1. V shed 1 base and J 0 bases; nucleotides not matched to a gene: 7. This CDR3 contains 17 residues. Germline V gene lookup returns CDR1 SGHDT and CDR2 YYEEEE.

Points on this clone: Sequence at one end of the junction differs from germline and may be a read error. The chain uses TRBV7-6 and TRBJ1-5; D is ambiguous. The CDR3 runs 13 residues. Germline V gene data show CDR1 as SGHVS and CDR2 as FNYEAQ. CDR3 residues: CSSSSGPNQPQHF. Here the CDR3 DNA reads TGCTCCAGCAGCTCAGGTCCTAATCAGCCCCAGCATTTT.

A few counts support this clone. V is TRBV27 and J is TRBJ2-7; 7 bases are shared with TRBD2. The CDR3 length is 15 residues. V was clipped by 3 bases and J by 3 bases; unmatched bases: 8. Germline CDR1 reads MNHEY; CDR2 reads SMNVEV (reference sequence). The CDR3 loop is CASSFGAGAFYEQYF. The DNA of the CDR3 is TGTGCCAGCAGTTTTGGCGCGGGAGCTTTCTACGAGCAGTACTTC.

In its sample, this clone was seen many times. The chain links TRBV2 to TRBJ2-3; maybe TRBD2 (6 bases). With 6 bases removed from V and 4 bases from J, the gap between germline ends came to 14 bases. The CDR3 loop spans 14 amino acids. CDR1 and CDR2 from the germline V gene are SNHLY and FYNNEI. This chain's CDR3 is CASSPGGGSDTQYF. The CDR3 coding sequence is TGTGCCAGCAGCCCCGGGGGAGGATCAGATACGCAGTATTTT.

This clone was seen repeatedly, ten times or more. The V and J genes are TRBV7-6 and TRBJ2-2, with 11 bases lining up with TRBD2. J was trimmed by 3 bases and V by 11 bases; bases with no gene match: 8. Germline V lookup: CDR1 SGHVS, CDR2 FNYEAQ. This CDR3 contains 15 residues. CDR3 amino acids: CAPGASGRYTGELFF. Here the CDR3 DNA reads TGTGCCCCGGGGGCTAGCGGGAGGTACACCGGGGAGCTGTTTTTT.

V usage is TRBV9 and J usage is TRBJ2-7; no clear D. Germline V gene data show CDR1 as SGDLS and CDR2 as YYNGEE. The CDR3 is 14 residues long. The V gene lost 4 bases and the J gene lost 1 base, with 12 bases spanning the gap. CDR3 DNA: TGTGCCAGCAGCCTCCTACCGAATTCCTACGAGCAGTACTTC. Protein sequence: CASSLLPNSYEQYF.

There are many counts of this clone. J is TRBJ2-1 and V is TRBV20-1, with no clear D. This CDR3 contains 12 residues. Germline CDR1 reads DFQATT; CDR2 reads SNEGSKA (reference sequence). Trimming stripped 3 bases from V and 6 bases from J, with 9 bases between. This CDR3 reads CSARWASNEQFF. The CDR3 DNA reads TGCAGTGCTAGGTGGGCTAGCAATGAGCAGTTCTTC.

This clone came up many times. The chain couples TRBV20-1 to TRBJ2-7, with 8 nucleotides matching TRBD2. The CDR3 is 11 amino acids. Germline V gene lookup returns CDR1 DFQATT and CDR2 SNEGSKA (reference sequence). Written as DNA, the CDR3 is TGCGGATCCGGGACTAGCTACGAGCAGTACTTC. Translation gives CGSGTSYEQYF.

This clone was seen only once. The gene calls are TRBV30 and TRBJ1-1; D unresolved. This CDR3 spans 13 amino acids. Between the trimmed V and J ends, which lost 0 bases and 0 bases, there was a span of 5 bases. The germline CDR1 and CDR2 sequences are GTSNPN and SVGIG (reference sequence). The CDR3 DNA is TGTGCCTGGAGTGTGGTCCTGAACACTGAAGCTTTCTTT. As protein: CAWSVVLNTEAFF.